The 11 T cell receptor beta chains below come from one sample, sequenced in a study of OX40 agonist ivuxolimab in advanced cancers. This table comes from immunoSEQ multiplex PCR, and its TCRdb copy is limited to in-frame clones, with some not included. The table has tens of thousands of clones, roughly 80% seen once. The sequencing here drew on CD4+ or CD8+ T cells sorted from blood, taken in a trial of the OX40 agonist ivuxolimab. The source of these receptors is an adult with an advanced solid tumor such as melanoma, head and neck, liver or kidney cancer.

CDR3 residues: CASSETGVPLHF. CDR3 sequence (DNA): TGTGCCAGCAGCGAAACAGGGGTACCCCTCCACTTT. This chain connects TRBV2 to TRBJ1-6; 7 bases align to TRBD1. Germline V gene sequence: CDR1 SNHLY, CDR2 FYNNEI. The CDR3 extends over 12 amino acids. V shed 6 bases and J 12 bases; nucleotides not matched to a gene: 5. Complete variable domain (other parts from reference TRBV2 and TRBJ1-6): EPEVTQTPSHQVTQMGQEVILRCVPISNHLYFYWYRQILGQKVEFLVSFYNNEISEKSEIFDDQFSVERPDGSNFTLKIRSTKLEDSAMYFCASSETGVPLHFGNGTRLTVT.

Regarding this clone: The identical CDR3 is also encoded by other nucleotide sequences in the sample. The chain couples TRBV27 to TRBJ1-2, with TRBD1 identical over 11 bases. Trimming took 3 bases from V and 5 from J; bases not matched to a gene: 2. Germline V CDR1 and CDR2: MNHEY, SMNVEV (reference sequence). The CDR3 runs to 14 residues. Here the CDR3 DNA reads TGTGCCAGCAGTTTCGGACAGGGGGCATATGGCTACACCTTC. Its protein product is CASSFGQGAYGYTF.

V usage is TRBV7-7 and J usage is TRBJ2-5, with D uncertain. V was cut by 5 bases and J by 4 bases, with 8 bases left in between. This CDR3 is built from 12 residues. The germline gives CDR1 SSHAT, CDR2 FNYEAQ (reference sequence). In DNA, the CDR3 is TGTGCCAGCAGCCCACCCCTAGAGACCCAGTACTTC. Protein product: CASSPPLETQYF.

This chain uses TRBV6-5 with TRBJ1-2; tentatively, D is TRBD1 (6 bases). The CDR3 extends over 14 amino acids. Trimming cost V 2 bases and J 3 bases, with 10 bases left between them. Germline V gives CDR1 MNHEY, CDR2 SVGAGI. CDR3 DNA: TGTGCCAGCAGTTACCAGGGGTGGGACTATGGCTACACCTTC. Translating gives CASSYQGWDYGYTF.

The V and J genes are TRBV6-5 and TRBJ1-1; unclear D gene. The V and J ends lost 5 bases and 0 bases respectively, with 7 bases between them. CDR1 is MNHEY and CDR2 is SVGAGI in the germline V gene. The CDR3 consists of 13 residues. CDR3 sequence: CASSLPLNTEAFF. CDR3 in DNA: TGTGCCAGCAGTCTACCCCTGAACACTGAAGCTTTCTTT.

The chain has TRBV5-1 and TRBJ1-2, with a weak D call TRBD1 (6 bases). Germline CDR1 and CDR2: SGHRS and YFSETQ. V lost 4 bases and J lost 4, with 14 bases in between. This CDR3 has 14 amino acids. The CDR3 DNA reads as TGCGCCAGCAGCAGGGAGGAGGACAGCTATGGCTACACCTTC. Protein: CASSREEDSYGYTF.

The chain has TRBV28 and TRBJ2-1; D not resolved. Trimming shortened V by 3 bases and J by 8 bases, and 8 bases separated the two germline ends. The length of the CDR3 is 12 residues. Per the germline V gene, CDR1 is MDHEN and CDR2 is SYDVKM. CDR3 region: CASSFRRDEQFF. The CDR3 DNA reads as TGTGCCAGCAGTTTTCGCCGGGATGAGCAGTTCTTC.

This clone has just a few counts. The CDR3 region is CASRGTASYEQYF. CDR3 bases: TGTGCCAGCAGGGGGACAGCCTCCTACGAGCAGTACTTC. The V and J genes are TRBV6-1 and TRBJ2-7; 7 bases line up with TRBD1. The junction had 2 bases not matched to a gene; V was cut back by 6 bases and J by 0 bases. Germline V CDR1 and CDR2: MNHNS, SASEGT. The CDR3 runs to 13 residues.

This clone has only a few counts. The V gene is TRBV9, the J gene TRBJ2-4, with 7 bases matching TRBD1. The V gene end was trimmed by 7 bases and the J gene end by 0 bases; junction bases not matched to a gene: 13. This CDR3 contains 17 residues. CDR1 and CDR2 (germline): SGDLS, YYNGEE. CDR3 in amino acids: CASPGTDPLLAKNIQYF. The CDR3 DNA sequence: TGTGCCAGCCCCGGGACAGATCCCCTCCTAGCCAAAAACATTCAGTACTTC. Variable domain in full (rest from reference TRBV9 and TRBJ2-4): DSGVTQTPKHLITATGQRVTLRCSPRSGDLSVYWYQQSLDQGLQFLIQYYNGEERAKGNILERFSAQQFPDLHSELNLSSLELGDSALYFCASPGTDPLLAKNIQYFGAGTRLSVL.

The rearrangement joins TRBV6-1 to TRBJ2-7; 8 bases line up with TRBD2. V lost 6 bases and J lost 2; bases outside the gene matches: 6. Germline V lookup: CDR1 MNHNS, CDR2 SASEGT. This CDR3 contains 14 residues. CDR3 loop: CASSDVGLAYEQYF. Here the CDR3 DNA reads TGTGCCAGCAGCGACGTGGGACTAGCCTACGAGCAGTACTTC.

The rearrangement uses TRBV6-1 and TRBJ2-1, with D hard to call. Deletions cut 5 bases from V and 11 bases from J, with 4 bases between. Germline V gene sequence: CDR1 MNHNS, CDR2 SASEGT. The length of the CDR3 is 9 residues. The CDR3 protein is CASSQKQFF. The CDR3 DNA is TGTGCCAGCAGTCAGAAGCAGTTCTTC.